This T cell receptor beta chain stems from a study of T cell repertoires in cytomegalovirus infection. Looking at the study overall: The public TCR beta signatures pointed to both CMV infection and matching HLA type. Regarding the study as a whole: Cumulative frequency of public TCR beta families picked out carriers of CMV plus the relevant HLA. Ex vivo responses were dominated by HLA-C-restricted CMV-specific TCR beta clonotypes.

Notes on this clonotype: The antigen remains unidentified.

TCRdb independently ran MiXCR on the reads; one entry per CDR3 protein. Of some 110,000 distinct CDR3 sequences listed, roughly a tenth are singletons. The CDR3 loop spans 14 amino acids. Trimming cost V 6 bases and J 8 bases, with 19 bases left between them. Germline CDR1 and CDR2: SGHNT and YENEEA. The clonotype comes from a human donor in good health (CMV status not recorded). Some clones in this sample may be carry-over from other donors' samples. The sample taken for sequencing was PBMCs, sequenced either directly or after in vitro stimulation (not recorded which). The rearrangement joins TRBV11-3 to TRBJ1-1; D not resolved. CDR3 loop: CASRPLDGNVEAFF. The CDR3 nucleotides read TGTGCCAGCAGACCGCTGGACGGGAATGTGGAAGCTTTCTTT.